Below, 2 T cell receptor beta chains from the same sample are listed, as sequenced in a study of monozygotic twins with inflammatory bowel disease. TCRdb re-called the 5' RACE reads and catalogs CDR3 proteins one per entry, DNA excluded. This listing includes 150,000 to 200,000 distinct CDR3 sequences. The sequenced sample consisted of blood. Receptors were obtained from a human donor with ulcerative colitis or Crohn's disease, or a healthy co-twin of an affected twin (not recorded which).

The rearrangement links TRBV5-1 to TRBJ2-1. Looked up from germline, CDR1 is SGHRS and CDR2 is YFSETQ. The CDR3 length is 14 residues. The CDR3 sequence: CASSSQDYLNEQFF.

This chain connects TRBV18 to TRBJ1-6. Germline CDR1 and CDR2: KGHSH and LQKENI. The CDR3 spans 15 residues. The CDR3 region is CASSPPETYNSPLHF.